One and the same sample provided the 25 T cell receptor beta chains below, sequenced in a study of blood T cell repertoires in COVID-19. Clones were read by immunoSEQ multiplex PCR, and TCRdb kept only the in-frame ones, dropping some. The repertoire holds about 74,000 clones, with more than 75% as singletons. Sequenced material: peripheral blood. These receptors came from a woman at least 80 years old with active or convalescent COVID-19.

In this sample, this clone turned up a few times. The chain is built from TRBV28 and TRBJ1-4; the D gene is possibly TRBD1 (5 bases). The germline gives CDR1 MDHEN, CDR2 SYDVKM. V lost 10 bases, J lost 1 base, and 31 bases lay in between. The CDR3 has 20 amino acids. The CDR3 DNA reads as TGTGCCACCGATTCCCTACCAGGGTTTCGAAAAGCCGGAACTAATGAAAAACTGTTTTTT. Its translation: CATDSLPGFRKAGTNEKLFF. Variable domain in full (rest from reference TRBV28 and TRBJ1-4): DVKVTQSSRYLVKRTGEKVFLECVQDMDHENMFWYRQDPGLGLRLIYFSYDVKMKEKGDIPEGYSVSREKKERFSLILESASTNQTSMYLCATDSLPGFRKAGTNEKLFFGSGTQLSVL.

The chain uses TRBV3-1 (or the pseudogene TRBV3-2) and TRBJ1-2, with D uncertain. This CDR3 comprises 15 residues. The ends were cut back, 1 base at V and 4 bases at J, with 13 bases in the middle. Germline loops: CDR1 LGHDT, CDR2 YNNKEL (reference sequence). CDR3 DNA sequence: TGTGCCAGCAGCCAAGTTCCGGGGAGTAGCTATGGCTACACCTTC. As protein: CASSQVPGSSYGYTF.

The chain combines TRBV21-1 with TRBJ1-5; the table calls TRBD1, which could not be checked here. TRBV21-1 is marked as a pseudogene. This CDR3 is 20 amino acids long. DNA of the CDR3: TGTGCCAGCAGTTTCCGTAATCCCCCCTTCAGGGTGGTCGGCAATCAGCCCCAGCATTTT. Amino acid sequence: CASSFRNPPFRVVGNQPQHF.

This clone occurred a few times. The gene calls are TRBV19 and TRBJ2-7, with TRBD2 matching 8 bases. Germline loops: CDR1 LNHDA, CDR2 SQIVND (reference sequence). This CDR3 is 17 amino acids long. Trimming cost V 4 bases and J 2 bases; bases outside gene matches: 13. DNA of the CDR3: TGTGCCAGTAGTAGCCCCCCAGGAGCGGGGGCCCCCTACGAGCAGTACTTC. Translation: CASSSPPGAGAPYEQYF. The whole variable domain, filled in from reference TRBV19 and TRBJ2-7, reads DGGITQSPKYLFRKEGQNVTLSCEQNLNHDAMYWYRQDPGQGLRLIYYSQIVNDFQKGDIAEGYSVSREKKESFPLTVTSAQKNPTAFYLCASSSPPGAGAPYEQYFGPGTRLTVT.

The chain has TRBV5-1 and TRBJ1-5; 8 bases are shared with TRBD1. The CDR3 consists of 14 residues. Germline V gene lookup returns CDR1 SGHRS and CDR2 YFSETQ. With V trimmed by 3 bases and J by 6 bases, 5 bases remained unmatched. CDR3 loop: CASSSNTGGQPQHF. CDR3 coding DNA: TGCGCCAGCAGCTCGAATACAGGGGGTCAGCCCCAGCATTTT.

This clone was recorded once. The chain has TRBV28 and TRBJ1-1; possibly TRBD1 for D (6 bases). CDR3 length: 17 amino acids. Trimming took off 7 bases at V and 0 bases at J, with 21 bases between the two ends. The germline V gene has CDR1 MDHEN and CDR2 SYDVKM. The CDR3, as DNA: TGTGCCAGCACCCCACCCGGGGGGCGTAGGGTGAACACTGAAGCTTTCTTT. As protein: CASTPPGGRRVNTEAFF.

The chain combines TRBV2 with TRBJ2-1; TRBD2 agrees at 8 bases. The V gene's germline CDR1 is SNHLY and CDR2 FYNNEI. The CDR3 has 15 residues. The V and J ends lost 6 bases and 4 bases, in that order; junction bases with no gene match: 8. The CDR3 DNA follows: TGTGCCAGCAGGGGGGAGGCTAGCGGGTACAATGAGCAGTTCTTC. Residues: CASRGEASGYNEQFF.

The chain links TRBV5-1 to TRBJ1-2; 8 bases fit TRBD1. V lost 0 bases to trimming and J lost 6 bases; unmatched junction nucleotides: 4. This CDR3 is 14 amino acids long. Germline lookup yields CDR1 SGHRS and CDR2 YFSETQ. CDR3 amino acids: CASSLGSGGNGYTF. The CDR3 nucleotides are TGCGCCAGCAGCTTGGGGTCAGGGGGCAATGGCTACACCTTC.

The chain carries TRBV15 and TRBJ2-3, with 14 nucleotides matching TRBD2. Germline V gene sequence: CDR1 LNHNV, CDR2 YYDKDF (reference sequence). The CDR3 is made up of 19 amino acids. V lost 0 bases, J lost 1 base, and 6 bases stayed unmatched. The CDR3 sequence: CATSREQGGLAGGTDTQYF. The CDR3 nucleotides are TGTGCCACCAGCAGAGAACAGGGGGGACTAGCGGGGGGCACAGATACGCAGTATTTT. The full variable domain, in which reference TRBV15 and TRBJ2-3 provide the parts outside the CDR3, is DAMVIQNPRYQVTQFGKPVTLSCSQTLNHNVMYWYQQKSSQAPKLLFHYYDKDFNNEADTPDNFQSRRPNTSFCFLDIRSPGLGDTAMYLCATSREQGGLAGGTDTQYFGPGTRLTVL.

This chain joins TRBV5-4 and TRBJ1-6; D is perhaps TRBD1 (6 bases). Germline V gene sequence: CDR1 SGHNT, CDR2 YYREEE (reference sequence). The V end lost 0 bases, the J end lost 6 bases, and 16 bases lay between the germline ends. The CDR3 is 17 amino acids. The CDR3 sequence is CASSLAGEQGRNSPLHF. CDR3 nucleotides: TGTGCCAGCAGCTTGGCCGGGGAACAGGGACGTAATTCACCCCTCCACTTT.

This clone was observed a few times. DNA for the CDR3: TGCGCCAGCAGTGAAGGGACTGATACGCAGTATTTT. Amino acids: CASSEGTDTQYF. The chain joins TRBV10-1 to TRBJ2-3; TRBD2 is a possible D gene (6 bases). CDR3 size: 12 residues. V dropped 3 bases and J dropped 6 bases, with 7 bases sitting between them. Germline lookup yields CDR1 WNHNN and CDR2 SYGVQD (reference sequence).

The rearrangement joins TRBV30 to TRBJ2-7, with a tentative D call TRBD1 (6 bases). This CDR3 has 15 amino acids. Germline V gives CDR1 GTSNPN, CDR2 SVGIG (reference sequence). The V end lost 3 bases, the J end lost 2 bases, and 17 bases lay between the germline ends. The CDR3 nucleotides read TGTGCCTGGAGACCCTCTCTCCGGGACACCTACGAGCAGTACTTC. Its translation is CAWRPSLRDTYEQYF.

The J gene is TRBJ1-3, the V gene TRBV28; no firm D call. This CDR3 comprises 11 residues. The germline gives CDR1 MDHEN, CDR2 SYDVKM. Trimming took 4 bases from V and 9 from J, leaving 7 bases between them. The chain's CDR3 is CASSSGFTIYF. DNA for the CDR3: TGTGCCAGCAGTTCAGGATTCACCATATATTTT. Looking up the rest from reference TRBV28 and TRBJ1-3 gives the full variable domain: DVKVTQSSRYLVKRTGEKVFLECVQDMDHENMFWYRQDPGLGLRLIYFSYDVKMKEKGDIPEGYSVSREKKERFSLILESASTNQTSMYLCASSSGFTIYFGEGSWLTVV.

The chain recombines TRBV13 with TRBJ2-5; 13 bases agree with TRBD2. V lost 4 bases, J lost 2 bases, and 4 bases stayed unmatched. Germline V gene lookup returns CDR1 PRHDT and CDR2 FYEKMQ (reference sequence). The CDR3 loop spans 16 amino acids. CDR3: CASSWGTSGVQETQYF. The DNA of the CDR3 is TGTGCCAGCAGCTGGGGGACTAGCGGGGTACAAGAGACCCAGTACTTC.

This clone was found a few times. The rearrangement uses TRBV2 and TRBJ2-7, with 9 nucleotides matching TRBD1. With 6 bases clipped from V and 2 bases from J, the junction kept 5 bases outside the gene matches. This CDR3 has 14 residues. CDR1 and CDR2 (germline): SNHLY, FYNNEI. CDR3 amino acids: CASSRDRGAYEQYF. The CDR3, as DNA: TGTGCCAGCAGCCGAGACAGGGGGGCCTACGAGCAGTACTTC.

V gene TRBV9 combines with J gene TRBJ1-2; 10 nucleotides match TRBD1. From germline, CDR1 is SGDLS and CDR2 YYNGEE. CDR3 length equals 16 residues. The V gene end was trimmed by 4 bases and the J gene end by 4 bases; junction bases not matched to a gene: 10. Here the CDR3 DNA reads TGTGCCAGCAGCTGGCCTCCGGGACAGGGGTCCTATGGCTACACCTTC. This gives the protein CASSWPPGQGSYGYTF.

The chain has TRBV10-3 and TRBJ1-3; D uncertain. V was pared by 3 bases and J by 0 bases, with 6 bases between. The CDR3 sequence is 14 residues long. The germline gives CDR1 ENHRY, CDR2 SYGVKD. Here the CDR3 reads CAISDWASGNTIYF. Written as DNA, the CDR3 is TGTGCCATCAGTGATTGGGCCTCTGGAAACACCATATATTTT.

This chain joins TRBV23-1 and TRBJ1-1; tentative D call: TRBD1 (5 bases). TRBV23-1 is given ORF status, its function remaining uncertain. The ends were cut back, 9 bases at V and 9 bases at J, with 17 bases in the middle. The CDR3 is made up of 12 amino acids. The CDR3 DNA reads TGCGCCAGTTCCCGTGGGGCCGAACAAGCTTTCTTT. It specifies CASSRGAEQAFF.

The chain employs TRBV19 and TRBJ2-3, with no clear D. This CDR3 contains 11 residues. Germline V lookup: CDR1 LNHDA, CDR2 SQIVND (reference sequence). The V and J ends lost 3 bases and 6 bases respectively, with 4 bases between them. DNA for the CDR3: TGTGCCAGTAGTATCCGGGATACGCAGTATTTT. Its protein product is CASSIRDTQYF.

V usage is TRBV28 and J usage is TRBJ1-6; the D is unclear. Germline CDR1 reads MDHEN; CDR2 reads SYDVKM. The CDR3 contains 12 residues. V gave up 8 bases and J gave up 9 bases, with 11 bases separating them. In DNA form, the CDR3 reads TGTGCCAGCGGGGAGTTGGTTTCACCCCTCCACTTT. Its protein is CASGELVSPLHF.

This chain connects TRBV27 to TRBJ2-5; TRBD2 agrees at 8 bases. The CDR3 length is 17 residues. Germline CDR1 reads MNHEY; CDR2 reads SMNVEV (reference sequence). Unmatched junction bases numbered 15, after V lost 4 bases and J lost 5 bases. CDR3 sequence (DNA): TGTGCCAGCAGTTCCGGACGGGGGGGCGGGTCTAGGGAGACCCAGTACTTC. Translation: CASSSGRGGGSRETQYF.

The V gene is TRBV18, the J gene TRBJ2-5, with D possibly matching TRBD2 (5 bases). Germline V gene lookup returns CDR1 KGHSH and CDR2 LQKENI. V was shortened by 0 bases and J by 1 base, with 6 bases between the two germline ends. This CDR3 is 14 amino acids long. In nucleotides, the CDR3 is TGTGCCAGCTCACCACCTCGGGGCCAAGAGACCCAGTACTTC. As protein: CASSPPRGQETQYF.

This clone has a single count. This chain connects TRBV5-5 to TRBJ1-5; D perhaps matches TRBD1 (6 bases). The CDR3 length is 15 residues. The germline gives CDR1 SGHKS, CDR2 YYEKEE (reference sequence). Trimming pared 4 bases from V and 5 bases from J, leaving 16 bases between. Here the CDR3 reads CASSRRYREHQPQHF. The CDR3 region has the DNA TGTGCCAGCAGCCGCCGTTACAGGGAACATCAGCCCCAGCATTTT. Full variable domain (rest looked up from reference TRBV5-5 and TRBJ1-5): DAGVTQSPTHLIKTRGQQVTLRCSPISGHKSVSWYQQVLGQGPQFIFQYYEKEERGRGNFPDRFSARQFPNYSSELNVNALLLGDSALYLCASSRRYREHQPQHFGDGTRLSIL.

The chain combines TRBV4-1 with TRBJ2-3; D is uncertain. The germline V gene encodes CDR1 MGHRA and CDR2 YSYEKL. The CDR3 length is 14 residues. The V end lost 0 bases, the J end lost 2 bases, and 6 bases lay between the germline ends. CDR3 sequence reads: CASSQEHLTDTQYF. The CDR3 bases are TGCGCCAGCAGCCAAGAACACCTCACAGATACGCAGTATTTT.

The chain uses TRBV30 and TRBJ2-2; D remains ambiguous. This CDR3 spans 15 amino acids. Trimming shortened V by 4 bases and J by 7 bases, and 19 bases separated the two germline ends. Germline V lookup: CDR1 GTSNPN, CDR2 SVGIG (reference sequence). CDR3 in amino acids: CAWITTGVLHGELFF. The CDR3 coding sequence is TGTGCCTGGATCACTACCGGAGTATTACACGGGGAGCTGTTTTTT.